One sample yielded the 12 T cell receptor beta chains listed below, sequenced in a study of blood T cell repertoires in COVID-19. Sequenced by immunoSEQ multiplex PCR; TCRdb stores in-frame clones only, minus some. This table has about 51,000 clones, 75% to 90% appearing once. The specimen was peripheral blood. Source of these receptors: a human donor with acute or convalescent COVID-19. The donor label of this sample is uncertain.

The CDR3 sequence: CASSLSETQYF. The DNA for the CDR3 is TGTGCCAGCAGTTTGAGTGAGACCCAGTACTTC. This chain joins TRBV28 and TRBJ2-5; D unclear. Germline V lookup: CDR1 MDHEN, CDR2 SYDVKM. This CDR3 contains 11 residues. V lost 3 bases, J lost 5 bases, and 4 bases lay in between.

The chain joins TRBV11-3 to TRBJ2-7; 10 bases are a match to TRBD2. V trimming: 5 bases; J trimming: 2 bases; junction bases outside the gene matches: 12. The CDR3 runs 17 residues. Germline V gives CDR1 SGHNT, CDR2 YENEEA. The CDR3 here is CASSLPRLAGSAYEQYF. CDR3 nucleotide sequence: TGTGCCAGCAGCCTACCTAGACTAGCGGGTAGCGCCTACGAGCAGTACTTC.

This chain uses TRBV6-2 or TRBV6-3 with TRBJ2-1, with D possibly being TRBD2 (5 bases). Germline-derived CDR1 and CDR2 are MNHEY and SVGEGT. This CDR3 has 12 amino acids. Trimming took 6 bases from V and 6 from J, leaving 9 bases between them. For the CDR3, the DNA is TGTGCCAGCAGCAGACTACTCAATGAGCAGTTCTTC. Translating gives CASSRLLNEQFF.

V usage is TRBV7-2 and J usage is TRBJ2-1; weak D call: TRBD1 (6 bases). Germline V gene data show CDR1 as SGHTA and CDR2 as FQGNSA. V was cut by 3 bases and J by 3 bases, with 9 bases left in between. The CDR3 has 14 residues. The CDR3 loop is CASSFTTGYNEQFF. CDR3 DNA: TGTGCCAGCAGCTTTACGACAGGCTACAATGAGCAGTTCTTC.

The gene calls are TRBV28 and TRBJ2-1; the match to TRBD2 covers 9 bases. V lost 8 bases, J lost 3 bases, and 2 bases stayed unmatched. Germline CDR1 MDHEN, CDR2 SYDVKM. CDR3 length: 13 amino acids. As DNA, the CDR3 is TGTGCCAGCTCGACTAGCGGCTACAATGAGCAGTTCTTC. Amino acids: CASSTSGYNEQFF. Full variable domain (missing parts from reference TRBV28 and TRBJ2-1): DVKVTQSSRYLVKRTGEKVFLECVQDMDHENMFWYRQDPGLGLRLIYFSYDVKMKEKGDIPEGYSVSREKKERFSLILESASTNQTSMYLCASSTSGYNEQFFGPGTRLTVL.

This chain links TRBV6-5 with TRBJ1-1; 11 bases line up with TRBD1. Germline V lookup: CDR1 MNHEY, CDR2 SVGAGI. The V gene end was trimmed by 5 bases and the J gene end by 10 bases; junction bases not matched to a gene: 6. The CDR3 consists of 13 residues. CDR3 sequence (DNA): TGTGCCAGCAGTCTAAAGGGGACAGGGGGAGCTTTCTTT. This sequence encodes CASSLKGTGGAFF.

The genes are TRBV24-1 and TRBJ1-4; perhaps TRBD1 as D (6 bases). CDR3 length: 14 residues. V shed 2 bases and J shed 8 bases, with 11 bases lying between them. Germline CDR1 KGHDR, CDR2 SFDVKD. The CDR3 is CATSDSQGTEKLFF. In DNA form, the CDR3 reads TGTGCCACCAGTGATTCACAGGGAACCGAAAAACTGTTTTTT.

The chain carries TRBV7-2 and TRBJ2-1; TRBD2 matches 11 bases. CDR3 size: 15 residues. Germline V gene data show CDR1 as SGHTA and CDR2 as FQGNSA. V trimming: 4 bases; J trimming: 3 bases; junction bases outside the gene matches: 2. The CDR3 here is CASSSGTSGYNEQFF. Written as DNA, the CDR3 is TGTGCCAGCAGCTCCGGGACTAGCGGCTACAATGAGCAGTTCTTC. Based on the CDR3 plus reference TRBV7-2 and TRBJ2-1, the full variable domain is GAGVSQSPSNKVTEKGKDVELRCDPISGHTALYWYRQSLGQGLEFLIYFQGNSAPDKSGLPSDRFSAERTGGSVSTLTIQRTQQEDSAVYLCASSSGTSGYNEQFFGPGTRLTVL.

V is TRBV6-5 and J is TRBJ1-2; D remains unclear. This CDR3 has 13 residues. Germline V lookup: CDR1 MNHEY, CDR2 SVGAGI. V shed 6 bases and J shed 8 bases, with 16 bases lying between them. The CDR3 bases are TGTGCCAGCAGAAACCTCGCATCTAAGGGCTACACCTTC. Amino acids: CASRNLASKGYTF.

This clone has only one observation. This chain joins TRBV4-2 and TRBJ2-7, with 11 bases identical to TRBD2. J lost 3 bases, V lost 5 bases, and 3 bases had no gene match. This CDR3 is 14 amino acids long. Germline V lookup: CDR1 LGHNA, CDR2 YNFKEQ. The CDR3 is CASSMGLADYEQYF. The DNA of the CDR3 is TGTGCCAGCAGCATGGGACTAGCGGACTACGAGCAGTACTTC.

This clone was seen once. This rearrangement joins TRBV3-1 (or the pseudogene TRBV3-2) to TRBJ2-7, with D uncertain. In germline, CDR1 is LGHDT, CDR2 YNNKEL (reference sequence). Trimming removed 1 base at V and 3 bases at J, with 13 bases between. The CDR3 loop spans 15 amino acids. The CDR3 sequence: CASSQALTRIYEQYF. In DNA form, the CDR3 reads TGTGCCAGCAGCCAAGCTCTGACAAGGATCTACGAGCAGTACTTC.

V usage is TRBV6-5 and J usage is TRBJ1-1, with no clear D. There are 15 residues in the CDR3. CDR1 and CDR2 from the germline V gene are MNHEY and SVGAGI. V gave up 6 bases and J gave up 4 bases, with 18 bases separating them. The CDR3: CASSLLRAGSTEAFF. CDR3 DNA sequence: TGTGCCAGCAGCCTACTCCGGGCGGGGAGCACTGAAGCTTTCTTT.